This TCR beta chain was profiled in a study of blood T cell repertoires in COVID-19. Study at large: Samples taken during acute and convalescent COVID-19 were collected in the United States, Italy and Spain.

Authors' processing steps: Using reference gene primer amplification, nucleated cell counts were estimated. TCRdb's table, derived via immunoSEQ multiplex PCR, lists solely in-frame clones and lacks some. V, J and clone size were drawn from that table, and D and trimming were deduced from the DNA. This table has 210,000 or so clones, more than 75% appearing once. Recruits, aged roughly 18 to 90 years, lived in 24 US areas. Participants' reported clinical history set cohort assignment. Only one count was recorded for this clone. V lost 7 bases to trimming and J lost 5 bases, with 14 bases between them. Germline CDR1 is SNHLY and CDR2 is FYNNEI. The CDR3 runs 13 residues.

The genes are TRBV2 and TRBJ2-5; perhaps TRBD2 as D (5 bases). What was sequenced was PBMCs or T cells enriched from blood (not recorded which). The TCR comes from a woman aged 40 to 50 with acute COVID-19. The CDR3 here is CASTQEGLETQYF. In DNA form, the CDR3 reads TGTGCCAGCACTCAAGAGGGCTTGGAGACCCAGTACTTC.